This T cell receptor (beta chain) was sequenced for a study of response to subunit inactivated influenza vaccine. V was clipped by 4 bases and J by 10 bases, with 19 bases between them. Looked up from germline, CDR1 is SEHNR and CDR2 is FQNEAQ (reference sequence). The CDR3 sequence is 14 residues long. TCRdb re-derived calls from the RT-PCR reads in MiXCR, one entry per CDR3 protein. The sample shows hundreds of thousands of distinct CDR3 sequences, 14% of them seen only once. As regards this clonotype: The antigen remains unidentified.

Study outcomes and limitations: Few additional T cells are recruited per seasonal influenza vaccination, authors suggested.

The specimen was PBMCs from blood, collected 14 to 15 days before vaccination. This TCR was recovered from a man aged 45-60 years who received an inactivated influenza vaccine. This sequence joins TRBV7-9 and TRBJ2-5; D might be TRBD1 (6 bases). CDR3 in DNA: TGTGCCAGCAGCTCGCAAGCCGGGCCCAGGGGCCAGTACTTC. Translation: CASSSQAGPRGQYF. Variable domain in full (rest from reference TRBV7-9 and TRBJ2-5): DTGVSQNPRHKITKRGQNVTFRCDPISEHNRLYWYRQTLGQGPEFLTYFQNEAQLEKSRLLSDRFSAERPKGSFSTLEIQRTEQGDSAMYLCASSSQAGPRGQYFGPGTRLLVL.